This T cell receptor beta chain stems from a study of lung T cells in sarcoidosis with Löfgren's syndrome. General study points: TRAV12-1 preferentially paired with TRBV2, with homologous CDR3s.

Each CDR3 protein gets one entry after TCRdb re-called the reads with MiXCR. The sample records approximately 680 distinct CDR3 sequences, roughly 21% being singletons. In its sample, this clonotype ranks as large. Its target is unknown. From germline, CDR1 is SGDLS and CDR2 YYNGEE. V shed 5 bases and J shed 0 bases, with 13 bases lying between them. There are 15 residues in the CDR3. The sequence came from a human donor with sarcoidosis (Löfgren's syndrome or another form), or a control subject (not recorded which). The chain carries TRBV9 and TRBJ2-3; D might be TRBD1 or TRBD2, each matching 5 bases. Sequenced material: CD4+ T cells from PBMCs. CDR3 loop: CASSPGPYSTDTQYF. The CDR3 nucleotides are TGTGCCAGCAGTCCGGGACCATATAGCACAGATACGCAGTATTTT.